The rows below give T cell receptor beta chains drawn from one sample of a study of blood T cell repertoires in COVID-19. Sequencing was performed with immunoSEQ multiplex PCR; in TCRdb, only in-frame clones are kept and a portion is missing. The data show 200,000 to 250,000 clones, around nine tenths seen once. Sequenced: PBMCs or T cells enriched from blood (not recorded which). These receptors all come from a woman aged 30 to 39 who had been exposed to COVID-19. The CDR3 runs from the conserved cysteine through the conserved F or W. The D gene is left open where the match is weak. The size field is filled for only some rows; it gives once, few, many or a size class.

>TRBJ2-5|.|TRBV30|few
CAWSAVGRGQETQYF
TGTGCCTGGAGTGCAGTGGGTCGCGGCCAAGAGACCCAGTACTTC
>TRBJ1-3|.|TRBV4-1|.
CASSPGLTSSGNTIYF
TGCGCCAGCAGCCCGGGACTCACGAGCTCTGGAAACACCATATATTTT
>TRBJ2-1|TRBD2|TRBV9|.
CASSLSNLAGGIYNEQFF
TGTGCCAGCAGCCTATCAAATTTAGCGGGAGGGATTTACAATGAGCAGTTCTTC
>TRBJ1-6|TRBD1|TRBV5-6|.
CASSLDRGNSPLHF
TGTGCCAGCAGCTTGGACAGGGGTAATTCACCCCTCCACTTT
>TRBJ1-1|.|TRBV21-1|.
CASSLHRDRARNTEAFF
TGTGCCAGCAGCCTCCACCGGGACAGGGCTAGGAACACTGAAGCTTTCTTT
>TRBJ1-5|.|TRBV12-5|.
CASGLVLGANNQPQHF
TGTGCTAGTGGTTTGGTACTGGGGGCAAACAATCAGCCCCAGCATTTT
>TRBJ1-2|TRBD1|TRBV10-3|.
CAISESRDRGGYTF
TGTGCCATCAGTGAGTCGAGGGACAGAGGTGGCTACACCTTC
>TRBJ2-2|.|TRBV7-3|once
CASSLTYNGELFF
TGTGCCAGCAGCTTAACGTATAACGGGGAGCTGTTTTTT
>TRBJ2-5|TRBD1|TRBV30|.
CAWTIQQGRWYF
TGTGCCTGGACTATCCAACAGGGGAGATGGTACTTC
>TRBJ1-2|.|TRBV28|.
CASSFPGKDYGYTF
TGTGCCAGCAGTTTCCCGGGAAAGGACTATGGCTACACCTTC
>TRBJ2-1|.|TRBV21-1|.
CASSNGTRDEQFF
TGTGCCAGCAGCAATGGGACTCGGGATGAGCAGTTCTTC
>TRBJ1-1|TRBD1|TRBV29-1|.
CSARGGQGDTEAFF
TGCAGCGCCCGTGGGGGACAGGGAGACACTGAAGCTTTCTTT
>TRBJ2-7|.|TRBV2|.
CASSQPLQGFEQYF
TGTGCCAGCAGCCAACCGCTCCAGGGGTTCGAGCAGTACTTC
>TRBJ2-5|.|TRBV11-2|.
CASSLALARGTQYF
TGTGCCAGCAGCTTAGCCCTAGCGCGAGGAACCCAGTACTTC
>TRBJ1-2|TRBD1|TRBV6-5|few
CASSYIYRDRVNGYTF
TGTGCCAGCAGTTACATCTACCGGGACAGGGTAAATGGCTACACCTTC
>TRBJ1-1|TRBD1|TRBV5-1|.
CASSLVGQGLMAFF
TGCGCCAGCAGCTTGGTCGGACAGGGACTGATGGCTTTCTTT
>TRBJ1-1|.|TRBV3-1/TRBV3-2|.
CASSQDGGLEGTEAFF
TGTGCCAGCAGCCAAGACGGGGGTTTAGAGGGGACTGAAGCTTTCTTT
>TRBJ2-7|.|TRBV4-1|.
CASSQVETRDSPYEQYF
TGCGCCAGCAGCCAAGTAGAGACACGGGATAGTCCCTACGAGCAGTACTTC
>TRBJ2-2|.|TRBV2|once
CASSAGSHYGELFF
TGTGCCAGCAGTGCCGGGAGCCACTACGGGGAGCTGTTTTTT
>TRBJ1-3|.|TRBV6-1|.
CASSEPGAGNTIYF
TGTGCCAGCAGTGAACCCGGGGCTGGAAACACCATATATTTT
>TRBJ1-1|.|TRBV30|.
CAWSVTSNTEAFF
TGTGCCTGGAGTGTAACTTCAAACACTGAAGCTTTCTTT
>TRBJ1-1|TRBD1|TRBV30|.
CAWSVLRTGGLSTEAFF
TGTGCCTGGAGTGTACTTCGAACAGGGGGGTTGAGCACTGAAGCTTTCTTT
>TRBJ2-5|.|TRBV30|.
CAWDGQGGETQYF
TGTGCCTGGGACGGACAGGGAGGGGAGACCCAGTACTTC
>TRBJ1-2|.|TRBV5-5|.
CASSLEQAIMVGYTF
TGTGCCAGCAGCTTGGAGCAGGCTATTATGGTTGGCTACACCTTC
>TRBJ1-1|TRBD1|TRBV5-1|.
CASSRGDRPNTEAFF
TGCGCCAGCAGCAGGGGGGACAGGCCGAACACTGAAGCTTTCTTT
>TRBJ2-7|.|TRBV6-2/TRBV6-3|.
CASSLRPSGVYEQYF
TGTGCCAGCAGCCTCCGCCCTTCAGGGGTCTACGAGCAGTACTTC
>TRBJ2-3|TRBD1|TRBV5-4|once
CASSYGTGPDTQYF
TGTGCCAGCAGCTACGGGACAGGGCCAGATACGCAGTATTTT
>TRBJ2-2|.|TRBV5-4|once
CASRAGRDRAGELFF
TGTGCCAGCAGAGCTGGCAGGGATCGGGCCGGGGAGCTGTTTTTT
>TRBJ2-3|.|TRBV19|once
CASKWGAETPSDTQYF
TGTGCCAGTAAGTGGGGAGCGGAGACACCCTCAGATACGCAGTATTTT
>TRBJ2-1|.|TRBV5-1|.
CASSLGLGVYNEQFF
TGCGCCAGCAGCTTAGGTCTAGGGGTCTACAATGAGCAGTTCTTC
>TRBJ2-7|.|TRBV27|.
CASSPRPGGPYEQYF
TGTGCCAGCAGCCCTCGACCTGGGGGCCCCTACGAGCAGTACTTC
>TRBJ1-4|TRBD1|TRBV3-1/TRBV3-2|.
CASSQEGGTRKLFF
TGTGCCAGCAGCCAAGAAGGGGGCACAAGGAAACTGTTTTTT
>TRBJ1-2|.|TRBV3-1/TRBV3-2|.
CASSPGTQGYTF
TGTGCCAGCAGTCCCGGGACTCAAGGCTACACCTTC
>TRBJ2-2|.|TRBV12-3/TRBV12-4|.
CASSLRTSGELFF
TGTGCCAGCAGTCTTCGGACATCTGGGGAGCTGTTTTTT
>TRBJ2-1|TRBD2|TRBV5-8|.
CASSISGTSGSQSRQFF
TGTGCCAGCAGCATCTCCGGGACTAGCGGGTCCCAGAGTAGGCAGTTCTTC
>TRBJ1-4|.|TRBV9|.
CASSAQGLTNEKLFF
TGTGCCAGCAGCGCCCAGGGTTTAACTAATGAAAAACTGTTTTTT
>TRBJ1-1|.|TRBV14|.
CASSHGRAEAFF
TGTGCCAGCAGCCACGGGAGGGCTGAAGCTTTCTTT
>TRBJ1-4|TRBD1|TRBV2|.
CASSLQGAANEKLFF
TGTGCCAGCAGTCTCCAGGGGGCAGCTAATGAAAAACTGTTTTTT
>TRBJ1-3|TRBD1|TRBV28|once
CASRKTGGRGNTIYF
TGTGCCAGCAGAAAGACAGGGGGCCGTGGAAACACCATATATTTT
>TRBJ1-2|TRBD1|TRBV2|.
CAGSGTGYGYGYTF
TGTGCCGGGTCCGGGACAGGTTACGGCTATGGCTACACCTTC
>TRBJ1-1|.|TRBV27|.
CASSVGDLRTEAFF
TGTGCCAGCAGTGTAGGGGACTTAAGGACTGAAGCTTTCTTT
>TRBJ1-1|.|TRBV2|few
CASRLQVPPAEAFF
TGTGCCAGCAGACTACAGGTTCCGCCGGCTGAAGCTTTCTTT
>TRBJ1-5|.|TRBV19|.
CASSPTRVQPQHF
TGTGCCAGTAGTCCGACCAGGGTCCAGCCCCAGCATTTT
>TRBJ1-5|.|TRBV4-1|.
CASSQDLGRAYSNQPQHF
TGCGCCAGCAGCCAAGATTTAGGCAGGGCTTATAGCAATCAGCCCCAGCATTTT
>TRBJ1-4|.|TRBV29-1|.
CSGGTSEKLFF
TGCAGCGGTGGGACATCCGAAAAACTGTTTTTT